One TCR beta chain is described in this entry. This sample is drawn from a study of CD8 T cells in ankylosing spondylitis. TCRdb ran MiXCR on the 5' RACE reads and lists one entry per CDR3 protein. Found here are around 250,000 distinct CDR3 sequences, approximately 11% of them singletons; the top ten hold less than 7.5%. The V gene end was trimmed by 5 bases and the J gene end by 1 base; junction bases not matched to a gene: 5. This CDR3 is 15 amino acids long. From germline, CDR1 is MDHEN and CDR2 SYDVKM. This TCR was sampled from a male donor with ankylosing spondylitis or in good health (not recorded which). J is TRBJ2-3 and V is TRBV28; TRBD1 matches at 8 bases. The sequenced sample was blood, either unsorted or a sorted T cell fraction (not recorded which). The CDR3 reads CASSPPTGGTDTQYF. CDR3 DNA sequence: TGTGCCAGCAGTCCCCCGACAGGGGGCACAGATACGCAGTATTTT. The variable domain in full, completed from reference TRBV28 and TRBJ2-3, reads DVKVTQSSRYLVKRTGEKVFLECVQDMDHENMFWYRQDPGLGLRLIYFSYDVKMKEKGDIPEGYSVSREKKERFSLILESASTNQTSMYLCASSPPTGGTDTQYFGPGTRLTVL.